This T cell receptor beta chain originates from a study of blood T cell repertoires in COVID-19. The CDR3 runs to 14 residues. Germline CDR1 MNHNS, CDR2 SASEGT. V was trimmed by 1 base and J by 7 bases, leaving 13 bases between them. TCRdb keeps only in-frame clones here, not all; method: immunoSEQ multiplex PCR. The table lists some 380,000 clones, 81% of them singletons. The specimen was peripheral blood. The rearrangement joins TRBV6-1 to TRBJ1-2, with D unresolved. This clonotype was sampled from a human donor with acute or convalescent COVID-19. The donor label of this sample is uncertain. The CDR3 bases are TGTGCCAGCAGTGAAGTAGGCGGGCGGGGTGGCTACACCTTC. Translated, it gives CASSEVGGRGGYTF.